This T cell receptor (beta chain) stems from a study of T-cell reconstitution after alpha-beta-depleted transplantation in children. There are many counts of this clonotype. Germline CDR1 and CDR2: LNHNV and YYDKDF (reference sequence). The V end lost 0 bases, the J end lost 5 bases, and 21 bases lay between the germline ends. This CDR3 spans 18 amino acids. Unique molecular identifiers were incorporated when the TCRbeta library was constructed. TCRdb ran MiXCR on the PCR reads and lists one entry per CDR3 protein. The profile shows around 380,000 distinct CDR3 sequences, under 13% of them singletons.

The source is a human donor who donated a stem cell graft to a child with acute myeloid leukemia. The chain couples TRBV15 to TRBJ2-3; D ambiguous. The material was PBMCs from the stem cell graft donor, obtained from the stem cell graft. CDR3: CATSRDLGTTAQRDTQYF. Here the CDR3 DNA reads TGTGCCACCAGCAGAGATTTGGGCACAACAGCACAGAGAGATACGCAGTATTTT. Full variable domain (rest looked up from reference TRBV15 and TRBJ2-3): DAMVIQNPRYQVTQFGKPVTLSCSQTLNHNVMYWYQQKSSQAPKLLFHYYDKDFNNEADTPDNFQSRRPNTSFCFLDIRSPGLGDTAMYLCATSRDLGTTAQRDTQYFGPGTRLTVL.